This TCR beta chain was retrieved from a study of cytomegalovirus exposure and HLA in healthy donors. The CDR3 covers 14 residues. Trimming left V 0 bases short and J 4 bases short, with 9 bases between. The germline CDR1 and CDR2 sequences are MRHNA and SNTAGT. It was with 60 Vbeta and 13 Jbeta primers that the PCR ran. As processed by the authors: In a later analysis, the count reached some 73 million unique TCR beta chains, with 9 million to 11 million shared. Assay: immunoSEQ multiplex PCR; the TCRdb copy retains only in-frame clones and omits some. The DNA was the basis for D and trimming; V, J and clone size are from that table. Of around 120,000 clones in the sample, 80% to 85% are singletons; the top ten hold 0.95% to 1.5%. This clone showed up just a few times.

This TCR was recovered from a boy between 10 and 17 years old in good health and CMV-seronegative. This chain links TRBV6-4 with TRBJ1-1; D is unclear. The specimen was PBMCs. CDR3 nucleotides: TGTGCCAGCAGTGACTCGATGTTTAGCACTGAAGCTTTCTTT. It yields the protein CASSDSMFSTEAFF.